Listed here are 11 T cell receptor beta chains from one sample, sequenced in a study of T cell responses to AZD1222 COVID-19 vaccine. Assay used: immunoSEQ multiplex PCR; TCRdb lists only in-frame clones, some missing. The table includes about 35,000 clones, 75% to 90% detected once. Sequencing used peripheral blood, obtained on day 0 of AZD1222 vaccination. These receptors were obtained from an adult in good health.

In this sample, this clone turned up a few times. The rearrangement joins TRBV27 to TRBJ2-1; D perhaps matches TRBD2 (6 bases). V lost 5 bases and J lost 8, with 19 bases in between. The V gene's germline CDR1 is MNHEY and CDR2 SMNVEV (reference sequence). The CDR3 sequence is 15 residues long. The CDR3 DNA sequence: TGTGCCAGCAGTCCGGGACTCGTTTGGGGCGATGAGCAGTTCTTC. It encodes CASSPGLVWGDEQFF.

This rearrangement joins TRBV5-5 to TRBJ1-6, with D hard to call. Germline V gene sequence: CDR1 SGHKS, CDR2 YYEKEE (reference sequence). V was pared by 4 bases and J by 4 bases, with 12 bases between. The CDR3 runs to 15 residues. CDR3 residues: CASSPAPLYNSPLHF. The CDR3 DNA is TGTGCCAGCAGCCCCGCACCACTTTATAATTCACCCCTCCACTTT.

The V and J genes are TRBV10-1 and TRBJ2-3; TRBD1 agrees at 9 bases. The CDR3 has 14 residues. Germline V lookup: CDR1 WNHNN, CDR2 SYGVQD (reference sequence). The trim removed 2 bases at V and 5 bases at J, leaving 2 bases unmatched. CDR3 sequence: CASSERQGVDTQYF. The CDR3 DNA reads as TGCGCCAGCAGTGAGAGACAGGGGGTAGATACGCAGTATTTT.

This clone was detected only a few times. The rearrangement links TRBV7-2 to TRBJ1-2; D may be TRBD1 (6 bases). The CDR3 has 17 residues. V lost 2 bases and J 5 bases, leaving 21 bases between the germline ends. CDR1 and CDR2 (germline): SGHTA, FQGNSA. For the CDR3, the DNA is TGTGCCAGCAGCTTATTAGGGGGACCGGGACAAGGATATGGCTACACCTTC. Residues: CASSLLGGPGQGYGYTF.

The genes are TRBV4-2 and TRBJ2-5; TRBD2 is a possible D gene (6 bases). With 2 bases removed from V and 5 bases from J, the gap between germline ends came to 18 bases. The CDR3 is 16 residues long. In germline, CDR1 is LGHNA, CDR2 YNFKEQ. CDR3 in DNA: TGTGCCAGCAGCCAATGGGACTTCGGGACGGGGGAGACCCAGTACTTC. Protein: CASSQWDFGTGETQYF.

The CDR3 nucleotides read TGCAGCGGCACCACCGGGACACAAGGAAACACCATATATTTT. This sequence encodes CSGTTGTQGNTIYF. This chain uses TRBV29-1 with TRBJ1-3, with D perhaps matching TRBD1 (6 bases). The CDR3 consists of 14 residues. Trimming pared 7 bases from V and 4 bases from J, leaving 17 bases between. Germline CDR1 is SQVTM and CDR2 is ANQGSEA.

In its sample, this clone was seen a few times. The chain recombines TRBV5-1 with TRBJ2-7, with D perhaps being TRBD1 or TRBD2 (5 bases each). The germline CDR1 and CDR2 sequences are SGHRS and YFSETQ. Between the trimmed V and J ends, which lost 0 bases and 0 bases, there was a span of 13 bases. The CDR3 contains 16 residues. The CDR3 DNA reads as TGCGCCAGCAGCTTGGAGGGGACGGGTCGCTCCTACGAGCAGTACTTC. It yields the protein CASSLEGTGRSYEQYF.

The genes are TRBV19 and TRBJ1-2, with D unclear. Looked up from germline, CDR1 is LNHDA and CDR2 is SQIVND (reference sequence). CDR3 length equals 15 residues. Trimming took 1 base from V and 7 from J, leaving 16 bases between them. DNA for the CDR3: TGTGCCAGTAGTATAGCCCAAAGGGTCAATGCTGGCTACACCTTC. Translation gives CASSIAQRVNAGYTF.

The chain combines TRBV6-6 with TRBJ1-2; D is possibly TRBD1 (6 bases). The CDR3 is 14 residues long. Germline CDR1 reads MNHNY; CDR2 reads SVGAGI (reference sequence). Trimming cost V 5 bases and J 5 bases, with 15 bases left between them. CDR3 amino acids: CASSDLQGGYGYTF. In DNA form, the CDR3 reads TGTGCCAGCAGTGACCTACAGGGCGGGTATGGCTACACCTTC.

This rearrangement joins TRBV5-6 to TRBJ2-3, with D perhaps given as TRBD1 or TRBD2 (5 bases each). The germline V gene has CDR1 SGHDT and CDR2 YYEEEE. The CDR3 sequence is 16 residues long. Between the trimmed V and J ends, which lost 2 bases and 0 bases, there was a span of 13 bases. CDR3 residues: CASSLDRDRSTDTQYF. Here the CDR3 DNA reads TGTGCCAGCAGCTTAGACCGGGACCGAAGCACAGATACGCAGTATTTT.

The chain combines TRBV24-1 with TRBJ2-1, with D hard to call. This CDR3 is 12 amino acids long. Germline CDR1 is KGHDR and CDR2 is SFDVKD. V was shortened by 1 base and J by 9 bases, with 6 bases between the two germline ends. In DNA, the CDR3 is TGTGCCACCAGTGATTTTTCCGCTGAGCAGTTCTTC. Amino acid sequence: CATSDFSAEQFF.